These T cell receptor beta chains were read from a single sample in a study of blood T cell repertoires in COVID-19. The method was immunoSEQ multiplex PCR; TCRdb's version includes in-frame clones alone and lacks a portion of them. The sample has around 60,000 clones; 70% to 90% are singletons. Input material: peripheral blood. The receptor set was obtained from a man between 65 and 85 years old with acute or convalescent COVID-19. Both conserved end residues are part of each CDR3. D genes are given only for firm matches. Rows may omit the clone size; those that give it use once, few, many or a size class.

v_gene	d_gene	len	j_gene	abundance	CDR3nt	CDR3aa
TRBV7-8	NA	15	TRBJ1-2	once	TGTGCCAGCAGCTTAGCAGTAGGACAGCTCTATGGCTACACCTTC	CASSLAVGQLYGYTF
TRBV30	NA	14	TRBJ2-5	few	TGTGCCTGGAGTTCCCGACGGGACCAAGAGACCCAGTACTTC	CAWSSRRDQETQYF
TRBV18	TRBD1	16	TRBJ1-2	NA	TGTGCCAGCTCACCACCCTTCGGGTCAGGGGGCGATGGCTACACCTTC	CASSPPFGSGGDGYTF
TRBV6-5	NA	14	TRBJ1-2	NA	TGTGCCAGCAGTTCAGGGCGGGGTTGGGGCGGCTACACCTTC	CASSSGRGWGGYTF
TRBV5-4	NA	12	TRBJ2-1	once	TGTGCCAGCAGCTTGAGGGGCGATGAGCAGTTCTTC	CASSLRGDEQFF
TRBV19	NA	16	TRBJ1-4	NA	TGTGCCAGTAGTTATGGTCGGGGGGCACGGGATGAAAAACTGTTTTTT	CASSYGRGARDEKLFF
TRBV18	TRBD1	16	TRBJ2-6	few	TGTGCCAGCTCACAACCCAGGGGGCCTGGGGCCAACGTCCTGACTTTC	CASSQPRGPGANVLTF
TRBV7-9	NA	16	TRBJ2-3	NA	TGTGCCAGCAGCTTCCTGGAGACCCTTAGCACAGATACGCAGTATTTT	CASSFLETLSTDTQYF
TRBV27	TRBD1	14	TRBJ2-5	NA	TGTGCCAGCACCGTGGGACAGGGCCTAGGCACCCAGTACTTC	CASTVGQGLGTQYF
TRBV6-2/TRBV6-3	TRBD1	15	TRBJ1-2	NA	TGTGCCAGCAGCTCACTAGGGACAGGTATCTATGGCTACACCTTC	CASSSLGTGIYGYTF
TRBV28	TRBD1	14	TRBJ1-2	NA	TGTGCCAGCAGTTTATTGGCAGGGGGCTATGGCTACACCTTC	CASSLLAGGYGYTF